This T cell receptor beta chain is from a study of shared clonotypes between healthy human individuals. Across the whole study: With ages of 18 to 49, the donors were two women and three men.

As regards this clone: Its cognate antigen is unknown.

V shed 1 base, J shed 10 bases, and the junction held 16 bases outside the gene matches. Germline assignment: CDR1 SGHDT and CDR2 YYEEEE. There are 17 residues in the CDR3. Study-level points and caveats: A handful of donors had about 5% of their naive CD4 clonotypes in common.

Subsets obtained from CD4+ cells comprised CD45RA+ naive and CD45RA-negative memory cells. Clones were sequenced by immunoSEQ multiplex PCR, and TCRdb holds only the in-frame ones, with some missing. Here the sample spans 2 million to 3 million clones, approximately 90% being singletons. The rearrangement links TRBV5-6 to TRBJ2-2; 7 bases are a match to TRBD2. This sequence was found in a man aged 18 to 29 in good health. Source material: naive CD4+ T cells sorted from blood. Documented subset: CD45RA+ positively selected. The CDR3 loop is CASSLSVGTTTPPELFF. DNA of the CDR3: TGTGCCAGCAGCTTGAGCGTCGGGACTACTACCCCCCCGGAGCTGTTTTTT.